These T cell receptor beta chains were read from a single sample in a study of blood T cell repertoires in COVID-19. The table came from immunoSEQ multiplex PCR; TCRdb's copy has only in-frame clones and leaves some out. The sample has 150,000 to 200,000 clones, 65% to 80% seen once. Sequencing was carried out using peripheral blood. Every receptor here comes from a man aged 50-59 years who had recovered from COVID-19. The CDR3 runs from the conserved cysteine through the conserved F or W. The D gene is left open where the match is weak. For some rows the clone size is stated as once, few or many, or as a class when expanded; others skip it.

>TRBV21-1|-|TRBJ1-1|-
CASSKVGQNETEAFF
TGTGCCAGCAGCAAAGTAGGACAAAATGAGACTGAAGCTTTCTTT
>TRBV4-3|-|TRBJ2-7|TRBD2
CASSQDRLAGGEQYF
TGCGCCAGCAGCCAAGATAGGCTAGCGGGGGGAGAGCAGTACTTC
>TRBV5-8|-|TRBJ1-1|TRBD1
CASSRRTGWDGTEAFF
TGTGCCAGCAGCCGAAGGACAGGGTGGGATGGGACTGAAGCTTTCTTT
>TRBV29-1|few|TRBJ2-1|TRBD2
CSVGLAGAYEQFF
TGCAGCGTTGGACTAGCGGGAGCCTATGAGCAGTTCTTC
>TRBV6-6|-|TRBJ1-5|TRBD1
CASNAETGGVQPQHF
TGTGCCAGCAACGCCGAGACAGGGGGCGTTCAGCCCCAGCATTTT
>TRBV7-9|-|TRBJ1-4|TRBD1
CASSSTGGEKLFF
TGTGCCAGCAGCTCTACAGGGGGAGAAAAACTGTTTTTT
>TRBV6-5|few|TRBJ1-5|TRBD1
CASSYTGTGGQPQHF
TGTGCCAGCAGTTACACCGGGACAGGAGGTCAGCCCCAGCATTTT
>TRBV19|few|TRBJ2-1|-
CASSRQNDHNEQFF
TGTGCCAGTAGTAGACAGAATGATCACAATGAGCAGTTCTTC
>TRBV4-1|-|TRBJ2-3|TRBD1
CASSQTGGLDTQYF
TGCGCCAGCAGCCAGACAGGGGGCTTGGATACGCAGTATTTT
>TRBV11-3|-|TRBJ2-1|-
CASSRAGWDSVSYNEQFF
TGTGCCAGCAGTCGGGCAGGGTGGGACTCTGTCTCCTACAATGAGCAGTTCTTC
>TRBV5-1|-|TRBJ2-1|TRBD2
CASSLAGTSGRNEQFF
TGCGCCAGCAGCTTGGCCGGGACTAGCGGGAGAAATGAGCAGTTCTTC
>TRBV19|-|TRBJ2-5|TRBD1
CASSDIGDRGQETQYF
TGTGCCAGTAGCGACATTGGGGACAGGGGGCAAGAGACCCAGTACTTC
>TRBV5-5|-|TRBJ2-3|-
CASSFRGSTDTQYF
TGTGCCAGCAGCTTTAGAGGGTCCACAGATACGCAGTATTTT
>TRBV2|-|TRBJ2-5|-
CASIRQLQETQYF
TGTGCCAGCATTAGACAGCTCCAAGAGACCCAGTACTTC
>TRBV7-6|-|TRBJ2-7|TRBD2
CASSLAYTGTRNYEQYF
TGTGCCAGCAGCTTAGCATACACCGGGACTAGAAACTACGAGCAGTACTTC
>TRBV19|-|TRBJ2-4|-
CASSILQAAKNIQYF
TGTGCCAGTAGTATTTTGCAGGCAGCCAAAAACATTCAGTACTTC
>TRBV6-5|-|TRBJ1-6|TRBD1
CASWGTGYSSLHF
TGTGCCAGCTGGGGGACAGGGTACTCTTCCCTCCACTTT
>TRBV6-2/TRBV6-3|-|TRBJ1-1|-
CASTPIRGSEAFF
TGTGCCAGCACCCCCATCCGGGGGTCTGAAGCTTTCTTT
>TRBV5-5|-|TRBJ2-3|-
CASSSGENTDTQYF
TGTGCCAGCAGCTCCGGGGAGAACACAGATACGCAGTATTTT
>TRBV27|-|TRBJ1-2|TRBD1
CASSLRGGLYGYTF
TGTGCCAGCAGCCTCAGAGGGGGCCTCTATGGCTACACCTTC
>TRBV30|-|TRBJ2-2|-
CAWSGGTGNTGELFF
TGTGCCTGGAGTGGGGGAACGGGAAACACCGGGGAGCTGTTTTTT
>TRBV4-2|-|TRBJ2-7|TRBD2
CASSQDSGLAGTYEQYF
TGTGCCAGCAGCCAAGATTCGGGACTAGCGGGGACCTACGAGCAGTACTTC
>TRBV2|-|TRBJ1-5|TRBD1
CASRQGGQGLVQPQHF
TGTGCCAGCAGACAGGGTGGACAGGGGTTGGTTCAGCCCCAGCATTTT
>TRBV6-1|-|TRBJ2-5|-
CASSDGIVGQETQYF
TGTGCCAGCAGTGACGGGATAGTAGGCCAAGAGACCCAGTACTTC
>TRBV30|-|TRBJ1-1|TRBD1
CAWSQGAITEAFF
TGTGCCTGGAGTCAGGGGGCGATCACTGAAGCTTTCTTT
>TRBV27|-|TRBJ1-1|TRBD1
CASTLTGTGVSEAFF
TGTGCCAGCACCCTAACCGGGACAGGGGTATCTGAAGCTTTCTTT
>TRBV4-2|-|TRBJ1-1|-
CASSQESGVNTEAFF
TGTGCCAGCAGCCAAGAAAGCGGGGTGAACACTGAAGCTTTCTTT
>TRBV25-1|-|TRBJ2-7|-
CASSEQRTFSYEQYF
TGTGCCAGCAGTGAGCAGCGGACCTTCTCCTACGAGCAGTACTTC
>TRBV7-9|once|TRBJ1-1|-
CASSLTGENTEAFF
TGTGCCAGCAGCTTAACGGGGGAGAACACTGAAGCTTTCTTT
>TRBV12-3/TRBV12-4|-|TRBJ2-5|-
CASTTQRETQYF
TGTGCCAGCACCACCCAGCGGGAGACCCAGTACTTC
>TRBV5-1|-|TRBJ2-7|-
CASSFNEQGSYEQYF
TGCGCCAGCAGCTTTAATGAACAGGGAAGCTACGAGCAGTACTTC
>TRBV21-1|-|TRBJ2-7|-
CASRNPSKDRDYCLYEQYF
TGTGCCAGCAGGAACCCCTCAAAGGACAGGGATTATTGCCTGTACGAGCAGTACTTC
>TRBV27|-|TRBJ1-5|TRBD1
CASRGTGGSRNQPQHF
TGTGCCAGCAGGGGGACAGGGGGCTCTCGGAATCAGCCCCAGCATTTT
>TRBV6-5|-|TRBJ1-6|-
CASMRSSYNSPLHF
TGTGCCAGCATGAGAAGCTCCTATAATTCACCCCTCCACTTT
>TRBV2|-|TRBJ1-1|TRBD1
CASSADRGIGDTEAFF
TGTGCCAGCAGCGCGGACAGGGGGATAGGCGACACTGAAGCTTTCTTT
>TRBV7-9|-|TRBJ2-7|-
CASSPFGQTYEQYF
TGTGCCAGCAGCCCATTCGGACAGACCTACGAGCAGTACTTC
>TRBV7-3|-|TRBJ2-1|TRBD2
CASSYQPGTNNEQFF
TGTGCCAGCAGCTACCAACCCGGGACTAACAATGAGCAGTTCTTC
>TRBV19|-|TRBJ1-5|-
CASSIQRNQPQHF
TGTGCCAGTAGTATCCAGCGGAATCAGCCCCAGCATTTT
>TRBV11-3|-|TRBJ2-5|-
CASSSTGGETQYF
TGTGCCAGCAGCTCCACTGGGGGGGAGACCCAGTACTTC
>TRBV7-8|-|TRBJ2-1|TRBD2
CASSLLPASGSPQFF
TGTGCCAGCAGCTTACTCCCAGCTAGCGGGAGTCCGCAGTTCTTC
>TRBV5-1|few|TRBJ2-2|-
CASSPEGQDTGELFF
TGCGCCAGCAGCCCGGAAGGCCAGGACACCGGGGAGCTGTTTTTT
>TRBV3-1/TRBV3-2|few|TRBJ2-7|-
CASSQDISYEQYF
TGTGCCAGCAGCCAAGATATCAGTTACGAGCAGTACTTC
>TRBV6-5|-|TRBJ2-7|-
CATSDGSSYEQYF
TGTGCCACCTCGGACGGGAGCTCCTACGAGCAGTACTTC
>TRBV6-6|-|TRBJ2-3|-
CASRSTDTQYF
TGTGCCAGCAGGTCGACAGATACGCAGTATTTT